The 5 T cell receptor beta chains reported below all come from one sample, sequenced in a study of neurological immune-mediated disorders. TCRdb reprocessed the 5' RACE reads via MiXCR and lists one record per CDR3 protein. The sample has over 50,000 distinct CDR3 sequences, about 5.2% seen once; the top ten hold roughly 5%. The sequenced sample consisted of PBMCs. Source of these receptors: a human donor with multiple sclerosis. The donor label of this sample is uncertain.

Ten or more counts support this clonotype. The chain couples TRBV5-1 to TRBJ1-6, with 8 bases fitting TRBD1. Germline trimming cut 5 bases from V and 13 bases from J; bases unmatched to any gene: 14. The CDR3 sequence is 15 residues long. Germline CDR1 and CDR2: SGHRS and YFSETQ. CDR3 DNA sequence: TGCGCCAGCAGGGCGTCCGGGACAGGTCCATCCCCCCTCCACTTT. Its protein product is CASRASGTGPSPLHF.

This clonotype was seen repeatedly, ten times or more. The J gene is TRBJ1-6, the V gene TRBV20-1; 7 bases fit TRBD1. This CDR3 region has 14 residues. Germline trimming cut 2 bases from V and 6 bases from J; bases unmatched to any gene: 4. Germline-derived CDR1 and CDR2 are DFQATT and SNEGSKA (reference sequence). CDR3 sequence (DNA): TGCAGTGCTAGACGGGGACAGACTAATTCACCCCTCCACTTT. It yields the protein CSARRGQTNSPLHF.

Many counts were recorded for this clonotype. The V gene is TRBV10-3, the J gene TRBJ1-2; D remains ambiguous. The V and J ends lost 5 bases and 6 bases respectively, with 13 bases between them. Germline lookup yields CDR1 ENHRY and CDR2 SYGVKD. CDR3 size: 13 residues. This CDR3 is CAISPPPGNGYTF. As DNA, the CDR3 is TGTGCCATCAGTCCCCCCCCCGGGAATGGCTACACCTTC.

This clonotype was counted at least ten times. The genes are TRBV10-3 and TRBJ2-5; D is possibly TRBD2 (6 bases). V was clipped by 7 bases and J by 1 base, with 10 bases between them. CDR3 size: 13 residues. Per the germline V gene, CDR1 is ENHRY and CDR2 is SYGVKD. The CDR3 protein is CAIMRDLQETQYF. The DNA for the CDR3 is TGTGCCATCATGCGGGACCTCCAAGAGACCCAGTACTTC.

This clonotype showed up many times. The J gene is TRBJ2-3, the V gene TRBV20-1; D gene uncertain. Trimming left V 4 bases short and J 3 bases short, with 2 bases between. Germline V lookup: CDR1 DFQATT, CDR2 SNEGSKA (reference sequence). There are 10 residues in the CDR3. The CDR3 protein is CSAITDTQYF. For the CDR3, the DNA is TGCAGTGCTATTACAGATACGCAGTATTTT.